The clone carrying this TCR beta chain was counted many times. Coverage ceases 3 residues before the CDR3 finishes, and the germline J gene fills in the end. The record originates from a study of T cell clonality in common variable immunodeficiency. Assay used: immunoSEQ multiplex PCR; TCRdb lists only in-frame clones, some missing. The sample has some 43,000 clones, none seen only once. The V and J ends lost 3 bases and 4 bases, in that order; junction bases with no gene match: 5. CDR3 size: 15 residues. Germline loops: CDR1 SGHAT, CDR2 FQNNGV. Both groups were predominantly of Caucasian heritage. The sample taken for sequencing was peripheral blood mononuclear cells. The chain joins TRBV11-2 to TRBJ2-7; 11 bases match TRBD2. This sequence was found in a person aged 18 to 69 in good health. Incomplete CDR3 DNA: TGTGCCAGCAGCTTTACTAGCGGGAGTAAGTACGAG. Its protein product is CASSFTSGSKYE. In full, the CDR3 reads CASSFTSGSKYEQYF.